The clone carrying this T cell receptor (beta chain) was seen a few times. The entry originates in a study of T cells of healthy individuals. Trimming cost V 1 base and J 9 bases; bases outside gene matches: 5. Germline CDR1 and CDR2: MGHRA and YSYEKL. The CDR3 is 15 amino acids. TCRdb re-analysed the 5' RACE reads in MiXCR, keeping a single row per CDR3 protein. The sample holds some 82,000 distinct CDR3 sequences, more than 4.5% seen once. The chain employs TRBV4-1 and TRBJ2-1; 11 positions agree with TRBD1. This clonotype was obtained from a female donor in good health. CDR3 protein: CASSQGGTGGIEQFF. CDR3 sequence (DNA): TGCGCCAGCAGCCAAGGGGGGACAGGGGGTATTGAGCAGTTCTTC.